This T cell receptor beta chain was recovered during a study of blood T cell repertoires in COVID-19. Looking at the study overall: Acute and convalescent COVID-19 specimens originated in the United States, Italy and Spain. In each case, the material was cDNA or gDNA derived from T cells, B-cell-depleted T cells, or PBMCs.

How the authors handled the data: Estimated nucleated cell counts came from reference gene primer amplification. Profiling relied on immunoSEQ multiplex PCR, and the TCRdb table lists in-frame clones only, not all of them. D and trimming were read from the DNA, whereas the V and J calls and clone size are those reported in that table. The sample holds approximately 300,000 clones, about 83% seen once. Sequencing was performed on peripheral blood. The TCR originated in a woman aged 50 to 60 with acute or convalescent COVID-19.

In DNA form, the CDR3 reads TGTGCCATCAGTGAGTCGAACAGGTTCCAAGAGACCCAGTACTTC. Its protein product is CAISESNRFQETQYF. The chain combines TRBV10-3 with TRBJ2-5; perhaps TRBD1 as D (5 bases). This CDR3 region has 15 residues. Germline V gene data show CDR1 as ENHRY and CDR2 as SYGVKD. V was pared by 0 bases and J by 1 base, with 9 bases between.